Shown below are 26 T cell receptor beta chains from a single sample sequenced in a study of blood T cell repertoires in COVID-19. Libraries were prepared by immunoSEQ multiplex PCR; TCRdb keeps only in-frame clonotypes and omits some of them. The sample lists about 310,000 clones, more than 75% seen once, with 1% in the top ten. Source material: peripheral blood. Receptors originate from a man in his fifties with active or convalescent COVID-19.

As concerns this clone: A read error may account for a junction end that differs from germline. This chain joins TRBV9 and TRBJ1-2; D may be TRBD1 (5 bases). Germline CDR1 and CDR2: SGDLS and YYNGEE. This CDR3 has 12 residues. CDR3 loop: CASSVGSGYPIF. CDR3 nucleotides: TGTGCCAGCAGCGTAGGATCAGGGTACCCAATTTTC. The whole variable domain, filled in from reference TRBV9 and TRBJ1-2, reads DSGVTQTPKHLITATGQRVTLRCSPRSGDLSVYWYQQSLDQGLQFLIQYYNGEERAKGNILERFSAQQFPDLHSELNLSSLELGDSALYFCASSVGSGYPIFGSGTRLTVV.

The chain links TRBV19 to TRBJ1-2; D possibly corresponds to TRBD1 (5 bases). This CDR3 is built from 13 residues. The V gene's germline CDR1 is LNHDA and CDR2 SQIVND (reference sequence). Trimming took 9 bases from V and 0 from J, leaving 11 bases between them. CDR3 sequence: CASKGEANYGYTF. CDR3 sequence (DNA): TGTGCCAGCAAAGGGGAGGCTAACTATGGCTACACCTTC.

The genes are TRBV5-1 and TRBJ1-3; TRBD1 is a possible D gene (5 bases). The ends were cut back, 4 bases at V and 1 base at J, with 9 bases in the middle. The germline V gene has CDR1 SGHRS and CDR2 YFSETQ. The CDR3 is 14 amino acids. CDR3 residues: CASSLGGSGNTIYF. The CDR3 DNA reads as TGCGCCAGCAGCCTCGGGGGGTCTGGAAACACCATATATTTT.

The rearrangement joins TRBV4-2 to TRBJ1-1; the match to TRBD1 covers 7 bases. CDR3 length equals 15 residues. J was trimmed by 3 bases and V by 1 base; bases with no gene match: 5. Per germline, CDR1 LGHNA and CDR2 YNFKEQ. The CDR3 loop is CASSQGYQGDTEAFF. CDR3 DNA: TGTGCCAGCAGCCAAGGTTATCAGGGGGACACTGAAGCTTTCTTT.

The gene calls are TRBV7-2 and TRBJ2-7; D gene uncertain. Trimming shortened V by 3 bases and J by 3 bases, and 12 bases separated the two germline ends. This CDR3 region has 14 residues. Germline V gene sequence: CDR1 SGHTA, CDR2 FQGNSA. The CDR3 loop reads CASSFSSNSYEQYF. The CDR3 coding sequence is TGTGCCAGCAGCTTCTCCTCGAATAGCTACGAGCAGTACTTC.

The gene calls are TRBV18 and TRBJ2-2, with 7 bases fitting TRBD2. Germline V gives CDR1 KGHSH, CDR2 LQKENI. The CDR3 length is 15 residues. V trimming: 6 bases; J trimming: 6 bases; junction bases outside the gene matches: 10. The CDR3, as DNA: TGTGCCAGCTCGCCGCGGGAGACAGACGCCGGGGAGCTGTTTTTT. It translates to CASSPRETDAGELFF.

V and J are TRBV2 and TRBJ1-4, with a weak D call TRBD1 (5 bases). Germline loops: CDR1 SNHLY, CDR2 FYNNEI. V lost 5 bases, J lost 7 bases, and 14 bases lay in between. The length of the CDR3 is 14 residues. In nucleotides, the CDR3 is TGTGCCAGCAGTCGGGAGAGCGGGGGTGAAAAACTGTTTTTT. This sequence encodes CASSRESGGEKLFF.

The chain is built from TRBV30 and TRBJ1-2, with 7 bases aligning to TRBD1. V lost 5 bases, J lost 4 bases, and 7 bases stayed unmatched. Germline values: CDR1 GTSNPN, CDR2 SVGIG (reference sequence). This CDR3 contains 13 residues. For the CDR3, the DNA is TGTGCCTGGGCCCTTTCAGGGGGCTATGGCTACACCTTC. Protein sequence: CAWALSGGYGYTF.

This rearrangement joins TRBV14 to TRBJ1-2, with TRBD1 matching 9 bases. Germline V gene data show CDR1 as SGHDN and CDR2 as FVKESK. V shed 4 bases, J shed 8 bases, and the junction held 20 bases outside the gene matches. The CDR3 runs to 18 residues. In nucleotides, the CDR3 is TGTGCCAGCAGCCGTCGTTTGAACAGGGGGCCGTTCATATTGGGCTACACCTTC. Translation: CASSRRLNRGPFILGYTF.

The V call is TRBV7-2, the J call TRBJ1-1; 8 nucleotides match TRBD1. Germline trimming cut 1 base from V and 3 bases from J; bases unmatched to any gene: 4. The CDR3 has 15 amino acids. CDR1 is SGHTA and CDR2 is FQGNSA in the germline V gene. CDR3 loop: CASSLVTGGYTEAFF. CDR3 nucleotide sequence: TGTGCCAGCAGCTTAGTAACAGGGGGGTACACTGAAGCTTTCTTT. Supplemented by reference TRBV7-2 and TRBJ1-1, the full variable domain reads GAGVSQSPSNKVTEKGKDVELRCDPISGHTALYWYRQSLGQGLEFLIYFQGNSAPDKSGLPSDRFSAERTGGSVSTLTIQRTQQEDSAVYLCASSLVTGGYTEAFFGQGTRLTVV.

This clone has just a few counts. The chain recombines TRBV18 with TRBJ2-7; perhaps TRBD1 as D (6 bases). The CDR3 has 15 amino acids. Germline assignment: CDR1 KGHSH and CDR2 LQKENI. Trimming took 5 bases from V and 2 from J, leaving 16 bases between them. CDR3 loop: CASSTQGLGTYEQYF. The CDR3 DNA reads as TGTGCCAGCTCAACTCAGGGGCTAGGGACCTACGAGCAGTACTTC. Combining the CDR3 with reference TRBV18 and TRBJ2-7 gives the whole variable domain NAGVMQNPRHLVRRRGQEARLRCSPMKGHSHVYWYRQLPEEGLKFMVYLQKENIIDESGMPKERFSAEFPKEGPSILRIQQVVRGDSAAYFCASSTQGLGTYEQYFGPGTRLTVT.

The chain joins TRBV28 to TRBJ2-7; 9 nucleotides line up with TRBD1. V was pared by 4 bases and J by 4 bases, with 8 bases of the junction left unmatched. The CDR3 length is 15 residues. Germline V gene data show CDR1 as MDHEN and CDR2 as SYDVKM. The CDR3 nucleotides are TGTGCCAGCAGTTCCGCGGGACAGGGTTATTACGAGCAGTACTTC. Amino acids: CASSSAGQGYYEQYF.

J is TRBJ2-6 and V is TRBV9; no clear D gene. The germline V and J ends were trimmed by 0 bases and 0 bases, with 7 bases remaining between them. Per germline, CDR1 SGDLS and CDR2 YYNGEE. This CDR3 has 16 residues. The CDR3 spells CASSVDSSSGANVLTF. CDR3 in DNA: TGTGCCAGCAGCGTAGACAGCTCCTCTGGGGCCAACGTCCTGACTTTC.

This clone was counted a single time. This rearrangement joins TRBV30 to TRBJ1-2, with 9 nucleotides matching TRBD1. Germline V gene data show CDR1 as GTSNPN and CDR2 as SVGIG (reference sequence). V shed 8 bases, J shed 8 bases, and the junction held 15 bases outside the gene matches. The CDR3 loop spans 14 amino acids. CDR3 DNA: TGTGCCCGAGCCCCCCTTACAGGGGGCAAGGGCTACACCTTC. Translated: CARAPLTGGKGYTF.

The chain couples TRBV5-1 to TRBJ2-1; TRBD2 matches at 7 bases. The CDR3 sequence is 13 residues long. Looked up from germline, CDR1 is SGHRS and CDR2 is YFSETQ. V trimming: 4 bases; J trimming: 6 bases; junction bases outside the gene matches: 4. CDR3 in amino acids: CASSRGRANEQFF. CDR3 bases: TGCGCCAGCAGCCGGGGGAGGGCCAATGAGCAGTTCTTC.

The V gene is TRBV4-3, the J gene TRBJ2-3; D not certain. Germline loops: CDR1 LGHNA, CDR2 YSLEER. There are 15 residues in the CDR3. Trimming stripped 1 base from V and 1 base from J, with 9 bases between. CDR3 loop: CASSQGAQGTDTQYF. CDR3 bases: TGCGCCAGCAGCCAAGGGGCCCAAGGCACAGATACGCAGTATTTT.

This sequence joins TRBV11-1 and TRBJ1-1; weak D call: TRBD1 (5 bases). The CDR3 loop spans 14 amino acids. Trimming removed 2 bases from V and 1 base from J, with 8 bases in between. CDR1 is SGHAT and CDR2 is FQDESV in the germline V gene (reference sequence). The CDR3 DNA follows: TGTGCCAGCAGCTTACCCACAGGGAACACTGAAGCTTTCTTT. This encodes CASSLPTGNTEAFF.

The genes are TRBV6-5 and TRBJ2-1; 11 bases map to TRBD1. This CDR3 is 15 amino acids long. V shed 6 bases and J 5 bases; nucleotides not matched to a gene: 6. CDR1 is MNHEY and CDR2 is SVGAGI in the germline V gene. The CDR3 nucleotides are TGTGCCAGCAGACGCCGGGACAGGGGGGACAATGAGCAGTTCTTC. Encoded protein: CASRRRDRGDNEQFF.

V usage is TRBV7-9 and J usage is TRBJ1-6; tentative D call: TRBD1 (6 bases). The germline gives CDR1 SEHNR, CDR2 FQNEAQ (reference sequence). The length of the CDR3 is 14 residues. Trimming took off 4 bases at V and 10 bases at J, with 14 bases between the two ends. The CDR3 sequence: CASSWDTLGSPLHF. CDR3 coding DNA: TGTGCCAGCAGCTGGGACACCCTCGGATCACCCCTCCACTTT.

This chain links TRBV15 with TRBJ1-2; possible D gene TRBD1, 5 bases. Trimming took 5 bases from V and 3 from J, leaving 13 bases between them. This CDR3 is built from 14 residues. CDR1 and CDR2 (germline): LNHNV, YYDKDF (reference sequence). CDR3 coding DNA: TGTGCCACCAGCCAGGGAGGGAGGGACTATGGCTACACCTTC. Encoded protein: CATSQGGRDYGYTF.

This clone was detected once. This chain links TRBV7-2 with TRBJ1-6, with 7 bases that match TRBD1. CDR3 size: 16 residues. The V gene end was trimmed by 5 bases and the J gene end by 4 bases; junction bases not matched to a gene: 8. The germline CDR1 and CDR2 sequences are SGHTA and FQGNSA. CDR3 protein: CASSPRTGEYNSPLHF. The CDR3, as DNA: TGTGCCAGCAGCCCACGTACAGGGGAATATAATTCACCCCTCCACTTT. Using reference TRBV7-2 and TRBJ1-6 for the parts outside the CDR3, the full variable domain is GAGVSQSPSNKVTEKGKDVELRCDPISGHTALYWYRQSLGQGLEFLIYFQGNSAPDKSGLPSDRFSAERTGGSVSTLTIQRTQQEDSAVYLCASSPRTGEYNSPLHFGNGTRLTVT.

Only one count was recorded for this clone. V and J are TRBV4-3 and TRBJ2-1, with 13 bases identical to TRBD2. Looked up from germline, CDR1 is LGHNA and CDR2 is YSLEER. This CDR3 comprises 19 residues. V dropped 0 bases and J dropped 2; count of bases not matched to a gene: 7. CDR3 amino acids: CASSQETSGGFLTYNEQFF. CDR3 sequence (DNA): TGCGCCAGCAGCCAAGAGACTAGCGGGGGGTTCCTTACCTACAATGAGCAGTTCTTC.

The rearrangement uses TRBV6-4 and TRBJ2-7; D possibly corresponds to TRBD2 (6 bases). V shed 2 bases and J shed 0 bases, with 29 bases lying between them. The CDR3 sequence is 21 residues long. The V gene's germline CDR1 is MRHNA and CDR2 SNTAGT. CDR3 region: CASSDLGHPLRRGHSSYEQYF. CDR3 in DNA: TGTGCCAGCAGTGACCTTGGCCACCCCCTGCGGAGGGGCCACTCCTCCTACGAGCAGTACTTC.

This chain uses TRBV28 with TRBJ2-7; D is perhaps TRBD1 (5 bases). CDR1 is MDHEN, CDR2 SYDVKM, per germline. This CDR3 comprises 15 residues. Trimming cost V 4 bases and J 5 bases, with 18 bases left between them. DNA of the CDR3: TGTGCCAGCAGTTCCTCAGGGCGAGGTATCCACGAGCAGTACTTC. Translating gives CASSSSGRGIHEQYF.

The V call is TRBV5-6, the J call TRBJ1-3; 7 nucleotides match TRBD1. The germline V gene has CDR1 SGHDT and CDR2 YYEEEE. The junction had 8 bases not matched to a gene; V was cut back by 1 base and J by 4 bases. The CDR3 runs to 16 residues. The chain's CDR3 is CASSLMEGAGGNTIYF. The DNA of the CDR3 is TGTGCCAGCAGCTTGATGGAGGGGGCAGGAGGAAACACCATATATTTT.

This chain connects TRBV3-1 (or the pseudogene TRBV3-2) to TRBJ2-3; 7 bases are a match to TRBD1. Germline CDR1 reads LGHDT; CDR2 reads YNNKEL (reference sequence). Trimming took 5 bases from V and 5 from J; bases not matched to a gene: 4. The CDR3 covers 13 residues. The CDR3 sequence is CASSTGVLDTQYF. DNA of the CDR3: TGTGCCAGCAGCACAGGGGTGCTAGATACGCAGTATTTT.